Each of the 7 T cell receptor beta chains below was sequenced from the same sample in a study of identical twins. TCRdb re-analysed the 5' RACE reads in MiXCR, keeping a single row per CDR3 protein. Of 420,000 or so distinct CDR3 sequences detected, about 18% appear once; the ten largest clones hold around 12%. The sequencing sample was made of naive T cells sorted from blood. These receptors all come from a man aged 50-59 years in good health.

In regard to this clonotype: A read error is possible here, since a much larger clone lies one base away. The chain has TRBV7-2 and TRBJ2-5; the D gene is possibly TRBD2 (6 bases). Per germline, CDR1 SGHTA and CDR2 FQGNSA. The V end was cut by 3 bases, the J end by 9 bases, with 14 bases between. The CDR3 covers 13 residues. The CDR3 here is CASSFTDGEAQYF. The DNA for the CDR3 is TGTGCCAGCAGCTTTACAGACGGGGAGGCCCAGTACTTC. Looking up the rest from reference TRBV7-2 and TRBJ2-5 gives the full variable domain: GAGVSQSPSNKVTEKGKDVELRCDPISGHTALYWYRQSLGQGLEFLIYFQGNSAPDKSGLPSDRFSAERTGGSVSTLTIQRTQQEDSAVYLCASSFTDGEAQYFGPGTRLLVL.

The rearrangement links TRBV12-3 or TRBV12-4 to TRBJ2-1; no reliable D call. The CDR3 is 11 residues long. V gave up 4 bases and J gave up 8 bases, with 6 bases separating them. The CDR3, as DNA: TGTGCCAGCAGTTCTATATATGAGCAGTTCTTC. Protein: CASSSIYEQFF.

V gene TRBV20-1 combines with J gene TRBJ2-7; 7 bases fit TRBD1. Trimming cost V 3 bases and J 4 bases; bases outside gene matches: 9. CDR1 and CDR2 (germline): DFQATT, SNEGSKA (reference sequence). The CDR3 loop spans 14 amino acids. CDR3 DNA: TGCAGTGCTAGCGTTTCGGGACAGCCTTACGAGCAGTACTTC. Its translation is CSASVSGQPYEQYF.

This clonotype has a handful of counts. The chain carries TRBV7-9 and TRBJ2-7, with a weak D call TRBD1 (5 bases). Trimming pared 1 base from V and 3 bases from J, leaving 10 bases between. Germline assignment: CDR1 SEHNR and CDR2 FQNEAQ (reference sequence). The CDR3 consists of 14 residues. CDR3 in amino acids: CASSLGGRDYEQYF. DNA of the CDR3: TGTGCCAGCAGCTTAGGGGGCAGGGACTACGAGCAGTACTTC.

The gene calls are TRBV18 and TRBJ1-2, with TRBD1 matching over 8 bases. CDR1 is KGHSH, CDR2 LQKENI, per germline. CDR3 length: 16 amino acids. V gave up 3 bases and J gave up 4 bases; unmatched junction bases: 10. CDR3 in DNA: TGTGCCAGCTCACCGCAAGACAGGGGATTCTTCTATGGCTACACCTTC. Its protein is CASSPQDRGFFYGYTF.

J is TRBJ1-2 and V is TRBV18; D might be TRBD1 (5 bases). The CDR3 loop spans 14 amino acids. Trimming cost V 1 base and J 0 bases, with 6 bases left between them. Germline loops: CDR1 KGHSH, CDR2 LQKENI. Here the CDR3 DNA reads TGTGCCAGCTCACCACAGGGACCTAACTATGGCTACACCTTC. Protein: CASSPQGPNYGYTF.

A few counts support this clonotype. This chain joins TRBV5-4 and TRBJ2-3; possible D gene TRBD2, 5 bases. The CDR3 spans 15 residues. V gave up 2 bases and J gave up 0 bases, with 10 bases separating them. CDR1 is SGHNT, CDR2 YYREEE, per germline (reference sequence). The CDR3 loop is CASSFSGSSTDTQYF. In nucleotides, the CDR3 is TGTGCCAGCAGCTTTTCGGGGTCTAGCACAGATACGCAGTATTTT.